The T cell receptor (beta chain) under discussion was sequenced for a study of control samples from healthy donors and cancer patients. CDR3 length: 13 residues. The V end lost 4 bases, the J end lost 4 bases, and 11 bases lay between the germline ends. Assay used: immunoSEQ multiplex PCR; TCRdb lists only in-frame clones, some missing. This table has around 200,000 clones, 90% to 95% appearing once. V gene TRBV12-3 or TRBV12-4 combines with J gene TRBJ2-7, with D possibly being TRBD1 or TRBD2 (5 bases each). This clonotype originated in a man between 18 and 35 years old in good health. Sequencing was performed on blood. The CDR3 bases are TGTGCCAGCAGTTATGGGACGGTATACGAGCAGTACTTC. Protein product: CASSYGTVYEQYF.